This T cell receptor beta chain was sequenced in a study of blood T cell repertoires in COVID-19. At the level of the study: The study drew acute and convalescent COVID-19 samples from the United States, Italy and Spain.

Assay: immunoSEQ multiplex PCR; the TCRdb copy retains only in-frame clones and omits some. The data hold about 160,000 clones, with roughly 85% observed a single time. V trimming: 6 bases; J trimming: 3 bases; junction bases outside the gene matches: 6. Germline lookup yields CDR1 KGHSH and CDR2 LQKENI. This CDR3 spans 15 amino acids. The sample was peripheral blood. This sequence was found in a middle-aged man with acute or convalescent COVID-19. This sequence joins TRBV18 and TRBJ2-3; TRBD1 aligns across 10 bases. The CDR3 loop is CASSSGQGRTDTQYF. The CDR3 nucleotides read TGTGCCAGCTCCTCGGGACAGGGGAGGACAGATACGCAGTATTTT.